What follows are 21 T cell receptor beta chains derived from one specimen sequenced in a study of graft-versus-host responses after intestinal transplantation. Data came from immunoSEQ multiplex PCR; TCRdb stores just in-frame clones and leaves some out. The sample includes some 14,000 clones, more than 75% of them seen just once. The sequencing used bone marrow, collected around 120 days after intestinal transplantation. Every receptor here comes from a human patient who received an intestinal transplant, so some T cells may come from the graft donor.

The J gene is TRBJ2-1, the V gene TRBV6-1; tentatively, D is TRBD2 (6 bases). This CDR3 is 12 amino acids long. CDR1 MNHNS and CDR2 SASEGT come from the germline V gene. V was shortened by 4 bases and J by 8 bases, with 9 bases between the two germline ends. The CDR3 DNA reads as TGTGCCAGCAGTGCCTCTAGCGATGAGCAGTTCTTC. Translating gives CASSASSDEQFF.

The CDR3 spells CASSLLGQGFQETQYF. For the CDR3, the DNA is TGCGCCAGCAGCTTGCTTGGCCAAGGGTTTCAAGAGACCCAGTACTTC. The chain links TRBV5-1 to TRBJ2-5; D uncertain. CDR3 length: 16 residues. The ends were cut back, 1 base at V and 2 bases at J, with 15 bases in the middle. From germline, CDR1 is SGHRS and CDR2 YFSETQ.

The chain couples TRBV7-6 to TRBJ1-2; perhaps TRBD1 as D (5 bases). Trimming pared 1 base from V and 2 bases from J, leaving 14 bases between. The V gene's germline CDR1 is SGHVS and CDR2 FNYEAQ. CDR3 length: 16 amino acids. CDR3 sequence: CASSLGQRVVNYGYTF. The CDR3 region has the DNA TGTGCCAGCAGCTTAGGACAGCGCGTCGTAAACTATGGCTACACCTTC.

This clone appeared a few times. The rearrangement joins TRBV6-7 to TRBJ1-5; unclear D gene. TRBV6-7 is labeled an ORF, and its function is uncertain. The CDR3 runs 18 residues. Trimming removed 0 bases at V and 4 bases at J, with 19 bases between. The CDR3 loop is CASSYSRIETLSNQPQHF. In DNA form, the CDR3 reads TGTGCCAGCAGTTACTCGAGGATAGAAACCTTAAGTAATCAGCCCCAGCATTTT.

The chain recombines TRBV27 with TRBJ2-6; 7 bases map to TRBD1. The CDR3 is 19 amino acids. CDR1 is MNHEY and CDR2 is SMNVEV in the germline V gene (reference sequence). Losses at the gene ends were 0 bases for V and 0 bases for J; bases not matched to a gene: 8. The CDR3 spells CASSLSFEGASSGANVLTF. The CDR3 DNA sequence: TGTGCCAGCAGTTTATCTTTTGAGGGGGCGAGCTCTGGGGCCAACGTCCTGACTTTC.

CDR3 sequence reads: CASSLGQGGTNEQFF. The CDR3 DNA follows: TGTGCCAGCAGTCTTGGACAGGGAGGGACCAATGAGCAGTTCTTC. V gene TRBV27 combines with J gene TRBJ2-1, with D possibly being TRBD1 (8 bases). Trimming left V 5 bases short and J 6 bases short, with 17 bases between. CDR1 is MNHEY and CDR2 is SMNVEV in the germline V gene (reference sequence). The CDR3 covers 15 residues.

CDR3 bases: TGTGCCAGCAGCCTAGCGGGAAGGCGGACAGATACGCAGTATTTT. Translated: CASSLAGRRTDTQYF. The chain couples TRBV28 to TRBJ2-3, with 9 bases aligning to TRBD2. CDR1 is MDHEN and CDR2 is SYDVKM in the germline V gene. The CDR3 runs 15 residues. V was clipped by 6 bases and J by 3 bases; unmatched bases: 7.

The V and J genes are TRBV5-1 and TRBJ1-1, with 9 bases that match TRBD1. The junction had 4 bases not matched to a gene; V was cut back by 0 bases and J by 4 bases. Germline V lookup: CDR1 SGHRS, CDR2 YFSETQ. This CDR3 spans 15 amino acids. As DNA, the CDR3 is TGCGCCAGCAGCTTGGACAGGGGGCGAGGCACTGAAGCTTTCTTT. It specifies CASSLDRGRGTEAFF. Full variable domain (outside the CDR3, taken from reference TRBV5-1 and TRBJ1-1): KAGVTQTPRYLIKTRGQQVTLSCSPISGHRSVSWYQQTPGQGLQFLFEYFSETQRNKGNFPGRFSGRQFSNSRSEMNVSTLELGDSALYLCASSLDRGRGTEAFFGQGTRLTVV.

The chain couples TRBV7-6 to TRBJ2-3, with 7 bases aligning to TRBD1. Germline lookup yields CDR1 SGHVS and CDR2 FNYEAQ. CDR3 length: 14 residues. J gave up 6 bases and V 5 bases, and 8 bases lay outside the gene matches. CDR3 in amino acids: CASSPQGVVDTQYF. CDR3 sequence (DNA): TGTGCCAGCAGCCCCCAGGGGGTTGTGGATACGCAGTATTTT.

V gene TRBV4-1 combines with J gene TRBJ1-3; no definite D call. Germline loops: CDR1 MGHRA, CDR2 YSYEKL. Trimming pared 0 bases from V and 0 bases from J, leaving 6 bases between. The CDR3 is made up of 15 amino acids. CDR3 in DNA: TGCGCCAGCAGCCAAGAGCACGGCTCTGGAAACACCATATATTTT. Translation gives CASSQEHGSGNTIYF.

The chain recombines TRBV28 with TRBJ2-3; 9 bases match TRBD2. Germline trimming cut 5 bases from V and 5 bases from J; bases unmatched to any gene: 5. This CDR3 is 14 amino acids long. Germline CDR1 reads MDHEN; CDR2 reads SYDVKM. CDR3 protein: CASSGGRAVDTQYF. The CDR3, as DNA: TGTGCCAGCAGTGGCGGGAGGGCTGTAGATACGCAGTATTTT.

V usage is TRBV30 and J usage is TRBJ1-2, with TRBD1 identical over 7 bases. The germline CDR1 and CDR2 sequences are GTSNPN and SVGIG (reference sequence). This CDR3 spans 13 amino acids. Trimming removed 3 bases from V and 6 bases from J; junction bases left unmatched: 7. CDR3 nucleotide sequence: TGTGCCTGGAGCTTCGGACAGGCTCATGGCTACACCTTC. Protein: CAWSFGQAHGYTF.

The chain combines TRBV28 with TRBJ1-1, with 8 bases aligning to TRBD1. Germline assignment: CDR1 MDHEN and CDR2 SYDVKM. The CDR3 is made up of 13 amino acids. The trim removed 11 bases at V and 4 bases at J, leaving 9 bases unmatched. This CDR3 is CASEGQGATEAFF. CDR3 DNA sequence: TGTGCCTCAGAAGGACAGGGAGCCACTGAAGCTTTCTTT.

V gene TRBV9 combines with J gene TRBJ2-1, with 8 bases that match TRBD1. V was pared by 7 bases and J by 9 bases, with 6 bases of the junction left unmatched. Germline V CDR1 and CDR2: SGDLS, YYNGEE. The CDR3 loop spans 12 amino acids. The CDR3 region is CASSGQGSEQFF. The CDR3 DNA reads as TGTGCCAGCTCCGGACAGGGAAGTGAGCAGTTCTTC.

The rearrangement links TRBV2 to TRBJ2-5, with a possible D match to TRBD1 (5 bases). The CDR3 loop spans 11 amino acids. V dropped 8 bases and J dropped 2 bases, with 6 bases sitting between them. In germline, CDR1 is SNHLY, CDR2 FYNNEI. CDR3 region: CASGAQETQYF. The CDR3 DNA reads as TGTGCCAGCGGGGCGCAAGAGACCCAGTACTTC.

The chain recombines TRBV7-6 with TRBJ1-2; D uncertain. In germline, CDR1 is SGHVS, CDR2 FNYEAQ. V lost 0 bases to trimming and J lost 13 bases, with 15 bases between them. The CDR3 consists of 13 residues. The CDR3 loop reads CASSLAGSPTFTF. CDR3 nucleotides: TGTGCCAGCAGCTTAGCGGGCAGCCCTACGTTCACCTTC.

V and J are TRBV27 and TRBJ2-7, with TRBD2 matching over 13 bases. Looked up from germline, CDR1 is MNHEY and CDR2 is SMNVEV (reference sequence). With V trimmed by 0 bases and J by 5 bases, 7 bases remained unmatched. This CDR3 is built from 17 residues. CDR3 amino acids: CASSLSTGLAGDDEQYF. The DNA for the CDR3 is TGTGCCAGCAGTTTATCGACCGGACTAGCGGGAGATGACGAGCAGTACTTC.

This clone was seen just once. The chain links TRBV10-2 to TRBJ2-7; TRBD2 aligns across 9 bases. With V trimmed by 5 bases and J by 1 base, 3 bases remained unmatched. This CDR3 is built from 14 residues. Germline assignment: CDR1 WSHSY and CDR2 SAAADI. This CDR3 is CASSWTSASYEQYF. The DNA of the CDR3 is TGCGCCAGCAGTTGGACTAGCGCATCCTACGAGCAGTACTTC.

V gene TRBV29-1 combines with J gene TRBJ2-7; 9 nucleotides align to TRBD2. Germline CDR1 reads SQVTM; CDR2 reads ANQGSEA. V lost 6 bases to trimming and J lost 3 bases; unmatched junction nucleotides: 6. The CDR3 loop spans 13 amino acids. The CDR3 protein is CSVAGLANYEQYF. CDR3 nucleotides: TGCAGCGTGGCGGGACTAGCTAACTACGAGCAGTACTTC.

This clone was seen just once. The CDR3 is CASSRTGESNTEAFF. The CDR3 region has the DNA TGCGCCAGCAGCCGGACGGGAGAATCGAACACTGAAGCTTTCTTT. The rearrangement links TRBV4-1 to TRBJ1-1, with unresolved D. Trimming cost V 4 bases and J 1 base, with 13 bases left between them. Per the germline V gene, CDR1 is MGHRA and CDR2 is YSYEKL. The CDR3 totals 15 residues.

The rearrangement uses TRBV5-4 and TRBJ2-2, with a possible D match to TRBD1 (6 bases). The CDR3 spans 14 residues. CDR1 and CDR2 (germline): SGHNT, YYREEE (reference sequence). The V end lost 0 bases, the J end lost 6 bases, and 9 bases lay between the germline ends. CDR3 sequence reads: CASSLAEGAGELFF. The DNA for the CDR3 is TGTGCCAGCAGCTTGGCCGAGGGGGCCGGGGAGCTGTTTTTT.